These 9 T cell receptor beta chains share one sample of origin, sequenced in a study of cytomegalovirus exposure and HLA in healthy donors. The PCR used 60 Vbeta and 13 Jbeta primers. Sequencing was performed with immunoSEQ multiplex PCR; in TCRdb, only in-frame clones are kept and a portion is missing. The data contain 200,000 or so clones, around 81% of them singletons. Sequencing was done on a sample of PBMCs. The receptors here all came from a woman younger than 30 in good health and CMV-seropositive.

The chain joins TRBV5-1 to TRBJ1-1; D not resolved. Germline V gene data show CDR1 as SGHRS and CDR2 as YFSETQ. The CDR3 length is 14 residues. Trimming pared 0 bases from V and 4 bases from J, leaving 10 bases between. CDR3 protein: CASSLEGGGTEAFF. The DNA for the CDR3 is TGCGCCAGCAGCTTGGAGGGTGGAGGCACTGAAGCTTTCTTT.

The gene calls are TRBV6-1 and TRBJ2-3; 10 bases match TRBD2. This CDR3 region has 15 residues. The trim removed 7 bases at V and 0 bases at J, leaving 4 bases unmatched. Germline CDR1 MNHNS, CDR2 SASEGT. DNA for the CDR3: TGTGCCAGCACTAGCGGGGGATCTAGCACAGATACGCAGTATTTT. This codes for CASTSGGSSTDTQYF.

The chain recombines TRBV6-1 with TRBJ2-1, with TRBD2 matching over 11 bases. The CDR3 has 15 residues. J lost 8 bases, V lost 6 bases, and 9 bases had no gene match. Germline V lookup: CDR1 MNHNS, CDR2 SASEGT. This chain's CDR3 is CASSKTSGEVDEQFF. CDR3 DNA: TGTGCCAGCAGCAAGACTAGCGGGGAAGTCGATGAGCAGTTCTTC.

To note about this clone: At one end the junction does not follow the germline gene, possibly because of a read error. The sample carries other DNA sequences with the same CDR3. The gene calls are TRBV5-6 and TRBJ2-3; possibly TRBD2 for D (6 bases). The germline V gene encodes CDR1 SGHDT and CDR2 YYEEEE. CDR3 length: 15 residues. Here the CDR3 reads CASSFGPQEGYTQYF. In DNA, the CDR3 is TGTGCCAGCAGCTTTGGCCCTCAGGAGGGATATACGCAGTATTTC. Together with reference TRBV5-6 and TRBJ2-3, the CDR3 gives the full variable domain: DAGVTQSPTHLIKTRGQQVTLRCSPKSGHDTVSWYQQALGQGPQFIFQYYEEEERQRGNFPDRFSGHQFPNYSSELNVNALLLGDSALYLCASSFGPQEGYTQYFGPGTRLTVL.

The chain is built from TRBV5-4 and TRBJ2-2; no reliable D call. CDR1 and CDR2 (germline): SGHNT, YYREEE (reference sequence). CDR3 size: 14 residues. Trimming took off 3 bases at V and 8 bases at J, with 14 bases between the two ends. CDR3 nucleotides: TGTGCCAGCAGCTCCCAGGCAGGTCGAGGGGAGCTGTTTTTT. It translates to CASSSQAGRGELFF.

The chain employs TRBV6-1 and TRBJ2-3, with 9 bases fitting TRBD1. Germline V gene data show CDR1 as MNHNS and CDR2 as SASEGT. The CDR3 sequence is 13 residues long. Losses at the gene ends were 10 bases for V and 3 bases for J; bases not matched to a gene: 5. The CDR3 reads CATGQGGTDTQYF. CDR3 nucleotide sequence: TGTGCCACGGGACAGGGCGGGACAGATACGCAGTATTTT.

CDR3 sequence reads: CASLRGGRVYNEQFF. In nucleotides, the CDR3 is TGTGCCAGCCTGCGCGGGGGGCGCGTCTACAATGAGCAGTTCTTC. The chain employs TRBV13 and TRBJ2-1; 8 nucleotides agree with TRBD2. Losses at the gene ends were 8 bases for V and 3 bases for J; bases not matched to a gene: 9. The CDR3 covers 15 residues. Germline lookup yields CDR1 PRHDT and CDR2 FYEKMQ (reference sequence).

This rearrangement joins TRBV2 to TRBJ2-7; TRBD2 aligns across 15 bases. This CDR3 has 18 residues. Germline CDR1 SNHLY, CDR2 FYNNEI. Unmatched junction bases numbered 15, after V lost 6 bases and J lost 6 bases. In DNA, the CDR3 is TGTGCCAGCAGCGCAGGACTAGCGGGGGGGCAATTCGGTCTCGAGCAGTACTTC. This codes for CASSAGLAGGQFGLEQYF.

The chain recombines TRBV18 with TRBJ2-1, with D possibly TRBD2 on 5 matching bases. Trimming removed 2 bases at V and 0 bases at J, with 8 bases between. This CDR3 region has 15 residues. Per germline, CDR1 KGHSH and CDR2 LQKENI. CDR3 coding DNA: TGTGCCAGCTCACCAGGAGGAAGCTCCTACAATGAGCAGTTCTTC. Protein: CASSPGGSSYNEQFF.